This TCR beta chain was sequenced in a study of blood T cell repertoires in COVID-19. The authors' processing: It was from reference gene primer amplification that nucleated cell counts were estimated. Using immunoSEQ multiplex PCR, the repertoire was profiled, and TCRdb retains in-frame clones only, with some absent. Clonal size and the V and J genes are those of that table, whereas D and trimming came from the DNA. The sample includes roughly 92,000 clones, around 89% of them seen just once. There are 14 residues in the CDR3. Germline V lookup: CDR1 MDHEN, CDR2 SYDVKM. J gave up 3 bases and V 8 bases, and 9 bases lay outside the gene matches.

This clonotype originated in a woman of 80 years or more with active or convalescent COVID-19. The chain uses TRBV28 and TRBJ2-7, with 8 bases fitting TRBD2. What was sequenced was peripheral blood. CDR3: CASETGGPYYEQYF. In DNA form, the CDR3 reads TGTGCCAGCGAAACGGGAGGGCCCTACTACGAGCAGTACTTC.